The source of this TCR beta chain is a study of blood T cell repertoires in COVID-19. The overall study: Acute and convalescent COVID-19 samples came from the United States, Italy and Spain.

In the original processing: Amplified reference gene primers provided the basis for estimating nucleated cell counts. Generated by immunoSEQ multiplex PCR, the TCRdb table keeps only in-frame clones and is missing some. V, J and clone size reflect that table, while D and trimming were determined from the DNA. The sample consists of roughly 80,000 clones, about four fifths of them appearing once. CDR1 is SNHLY and CDR2 is FYNNEI in the germline V gene. CDR3 length equals 15 residues. The TCR was taken from a human donor in a cohort sampled during active COVID-19. Input material: peripheral blood. V gene TRBV2 combines with J gene TRBJ1-3; tentative D call: TRBD1 (6 bases). In DNA form, the CDR3 reads TGTGCGGGGGCATCCGGGCAGGGGACTGGAAACACCATATATTTT. This codes for CAGASGQGTGNTIYF.